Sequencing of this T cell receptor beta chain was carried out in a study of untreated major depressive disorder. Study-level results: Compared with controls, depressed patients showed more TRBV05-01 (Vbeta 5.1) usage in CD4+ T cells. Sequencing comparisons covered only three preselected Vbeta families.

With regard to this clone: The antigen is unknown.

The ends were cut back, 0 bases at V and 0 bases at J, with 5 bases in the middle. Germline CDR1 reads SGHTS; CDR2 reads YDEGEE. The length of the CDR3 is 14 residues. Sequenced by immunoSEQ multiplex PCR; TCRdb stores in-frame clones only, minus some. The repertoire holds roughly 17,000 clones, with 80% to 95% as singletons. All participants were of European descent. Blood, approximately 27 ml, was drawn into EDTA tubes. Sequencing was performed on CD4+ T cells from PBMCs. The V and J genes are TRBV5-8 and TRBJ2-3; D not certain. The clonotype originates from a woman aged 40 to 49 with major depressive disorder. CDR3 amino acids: CASSLDSSTDTQYF. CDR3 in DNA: TGTGCCAGCAGCTTGGACAGCAGCACAGATACGCAGTATTTT.